The clone carrying this T cell receptor (beta chain) was observed a handful of times. Its antigen is still unknown. This record comes from a study of human T cells and chemical hapten exposure. Study outcomes and limitations: Donors, who had alopecia, may show an immune response that differs from healthy people's.

TCRdb recomputed calls from the RACE reads with MiXCR, one row per CDR3 protein. Of more than 85,000 distinct CDR3 sequences listed, approximately 10% are singletons. Time point given: patch test 2, 6 weeks after DPC sensitization. As to treatment: therapeutic diphenylcyclopropenone sensitization with weekly scalp DPC. V was pared by 0 bases and J by 7 bases, with 12 bases between. CDR1 is SGHTA and CDR2 is FQGNSA in the germline V gene. The CDR3 spans 14 residues. This specimen consisted of whole blood, obtained in connection with sensitization to the hapten diphenylcyclopropenone (DPC). This sequence was found in a man aged 40-49 years with alopecia areata. Some clones in this sample may be carry-over from other donors' samples. The rearrangement uses TRBV7-2 and TRBJ1-1; D is possibly TRBD1 (5 bases). The CDR3 sequence: CASSLAPGPNEAFF. CDR3 nucleotide sequence: TGTGCCAGCAGCTTAGCTCCGGGGCCGAATGAAGCTTTCTTT.